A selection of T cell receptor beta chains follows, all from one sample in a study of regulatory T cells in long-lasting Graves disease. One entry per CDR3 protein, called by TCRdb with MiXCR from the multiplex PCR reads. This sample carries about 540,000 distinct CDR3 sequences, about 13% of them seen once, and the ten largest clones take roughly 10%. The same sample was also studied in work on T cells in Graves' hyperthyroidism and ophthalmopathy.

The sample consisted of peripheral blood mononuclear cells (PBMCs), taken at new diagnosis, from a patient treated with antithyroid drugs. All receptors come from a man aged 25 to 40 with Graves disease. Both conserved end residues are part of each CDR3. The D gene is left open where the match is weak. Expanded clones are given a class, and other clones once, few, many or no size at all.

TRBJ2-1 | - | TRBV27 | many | CASSLPPYNEQFF | TGCGCCAGCAGCTTGCCCCCTTACAATGAGCAGTTCTTC
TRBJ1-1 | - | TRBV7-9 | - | CASSVYNTEAFF | TGTGCCAGCAGCGTCTATAACACTGAAGCTTTCTTT
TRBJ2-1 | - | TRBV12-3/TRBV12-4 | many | CASSFSATRNEQFF | TGTGCCAGCAGTTTTTCTGCCACCCGCAATGAGCAGTTCTTC
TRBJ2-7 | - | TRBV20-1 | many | CSAREGPYEQYF | TGCAGTGCTAGAGAGGGCCCCTACGAGCAGTACTTC
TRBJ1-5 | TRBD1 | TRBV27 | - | CASVGGGTGGVQPQHF | TGTGCCAGCGTGGGAGGTGGGACAGGGGGCGTTCAGCCCCAGCATTTT
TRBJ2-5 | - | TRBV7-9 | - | CSSSKTGSGTQYF | TGTTCCAGCAGCAAAACAGGGTCAGGGACCCAGTACTTC
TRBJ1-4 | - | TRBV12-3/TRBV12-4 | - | CASSLEQSTNEKLFF | TGTGCCAGCAGCTTAGAACAGTCAACTAATGAAAAACTGTTTTTT
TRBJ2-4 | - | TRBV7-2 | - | CASSFGAGSNIQYF | TGTGCCAGCAGCTTCGGGGCAGGGTCGAACATTCAGTACTTC
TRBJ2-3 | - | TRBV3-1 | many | CASSQEGVADTQYF | TGTGCCAGCAGCCAAGAGGGAGTGGCAGATACGCAGTATTTT
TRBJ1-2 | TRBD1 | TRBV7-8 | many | CASSLGAQGEILPYGYTF | TGTGCCAGCAGCTTAGGGGCACAGGGGGAAATCCTCCCCTATGGCTACACCTTC
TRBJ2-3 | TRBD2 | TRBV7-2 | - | CASSLGTSGPDTQYF | TGTGCCAGCAGCTTAGGGACTAGCGGGCCTGATACGCAGTATTTT
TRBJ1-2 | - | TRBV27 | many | CASSRTATYGYTF | TGTGCCAGCAGCCGAACCGCCACCTATGGCTACACCTTC
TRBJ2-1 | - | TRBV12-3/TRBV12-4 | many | CASSYWESYNEQFF | TGTGCCAGCAGTTACTGGGAAAGCTACAATGAGCAGTTCTTC